This TCR beta chain was profiled in a study of T cell changes during pregnancy in multiple sclerosis (dated by TCRdb to between 2018 and 2021). With regard to the full study: The study looked at changes in the T cell repertoire across pregnancy in women with multiple sclerosis.

Worth noting for this clone: The clone's antigen remains unknown. Base qualities are missing; no much larger clone stands one base away.

The library was obtained by the immunoSEQ multiplex PCR assay. Entries here come from immuneACCESS through TCRdb and include only in-frame sequences with V and J called. Some clones fail to appear in such tables; in the studies checked, an unresolved V gene covers under half of the shortfall, and the cause of the remainder is unknown. This sample comprises about 64,000 clones, roughly 91% of them detected only once. 5% to 7.5% of the sample goes to the ten largest clones. Trimming accounts for 4 bases at V and 5 bases at J, while the number of junction bases matched to no gene is 12. The CDR3 has 17 amino acids, counting the end cysteine and phenylalanine. CDR3 DNA only is kept here, 51 bases in frame from base 1. Taken from the germline V gene, the CDR1 and CDR2 loops are SGHAT and FQNNGV.

The clonotype comes from a female donor in good health, enrolled as a control in a pregnancy study. Specimen: peripheral blood, collected in the third trimester of pregnancy. Recombination connected TRBV11-2 to TRBJ2-1; 9 nucleotides in the junction match TRBD1. The DNA is as follows: TGTGCCAGCAGCTCAGCAGTCTGGACAGGGGAAGACAATGAGCAGTTCTTC. This codes for CASSSAVWTGEDNEQFF.